These T cell receptor beta chains were read from a single sample in a study of cytomegalovirus exposure and HLA in healthy donors. TCRdb keeps only in-frame clones here, not all; method: immunoSEQ multiplex PCR. In the table there are 50,000 to 65,000 clones, roughly 95% of which are singletons. The sequenced sample consisted of PBMCs. All receptors derive from a woman aged 18 to 35 in good health and CMV-seronegative. Each CDR3 is given with its conserved first and last residue. The D gene is left open where the match is weak. Rows may omit the clone size; those that give it use once, few, many or a size class.

v_call,clone_size,d_call,j_call,cdr3_aa,cdr3_nt
TRBV4-1,.,TRBD1,TRBJ2-3,CASSQEDRPSTDTQYF,TGCGCCAGCAGCCAAGAGGACAGGCCTAGCACAGATACGCAGTATTTT
TRBV4-3,.,TRBD2,TRBJ2-1,CASSARLAGAWDEQFF,TGCGCCAGCAGCGCCCGACTAGCGGGGGCTTGGGATGAGCAGTTCTTC
TRBV5-1,.,.,TRBJ2-7,CASSLLGAGTPYEQYF,TGCGCCAGCAGCCTCCTCGGGGCGGGGACCCCCTACGAGCAGTACTTC
TRBV27,.,.,TRBJ2-1,CASRSGTSYNEQFF,TGTGCCAGCAGGAGCGGTACCTCCTACAATGAGCAGTTCTTC
TRBV14,.,TRBD2,TRBJ2-7,CASSPGLARGVPNEQYF,TGTGCCAGCAGCCCCGGACTAGCGAGAGGGGTACCCAACGAGCAGTACTTC
TRBV7-2,.,.,TRBJ2-4,CASSLFETRGNIQYF,TGTGCCAGCAGCCTATTCGAGACTAGAGGAAACATTCAGTACTTC
TRBV27,.,.,TRBJ1-5,CASNGGSNQPQHF,TGTGCCAGCAATGGGGGCAGCAATCAGCCCCAGCATTTT
TRBV6-1,.,TRBD2,TRBJ2-1,CASSTRGTSNEQFF,TGTGCCAGCAGTACCCGCGGGACTAGCAATGAGCAGTTCTTC
TRBV30,.,TRBD2,TRBJ2-7,CAWSMGLAGVYEQYF,TGTGCCTGGAGTATGGGACTAGCGGGAGTCTACGAGCAGTACTTC
TRBV18,few,.,TRBJ1-1,CASSPNSGTEAFF,TGTGCCAGCTCACCCAACAGCGGCACTGAAGCTTTCTTT
TRBV12-2,.,.,TRBJ2-1,CASRPRPGSPISYNEQFF,TGTGCAAGTCGCCCCCGCCCTGGCAGTCCCATCTCCTACAATGAGCAGTTCTTC
TRBV4-1,.,.,TRBJ1-4,CASSQSGSLATNEKLFF,TGCGCCAGCAGCCAATCGGGGAGCCTGGCAACTAATGAAAAACTGTTTTTT
TRBV28,.,TRBD1,TRBJ1-2,CASSLGTGGDYGYTF,TGTGCCAGCAGTTTAGGGACAGGGGGCGACTATGGCTACACCTTC
TRBV7-2,.,.,TRBJ2-1,CASSLGFALYNEQFF,TGTGCCAGCAGCTTAGGTTTCGCGTTGTACAATGAGCAGTTCTTC
TRBV29-1,.,.,TRBJ2-1,CSVVLLAGNEQFF,TGCAGCGTTGTACTTTTAGCCGGCAATGAGCAGTTCTTC
TRBV5-8,.,TRBD2,TRBJ2-1,CASSWTTSAQPRYNEQFF,TGTGCCAGCAGCTGGACGACTAGCGCCCAACCACGTTACAATGAGCAGTTCTTC
TRBV6-6,.,TRBD2,TRBJ2-7,CASSPSGVAYEQYF,TGTGCCAGCAGCCCTAGCGGGGTAGCCTACGAGCAGTACTTC
TRBV18,.,.,TRBJ1-1,CATPGDQEAFF,TGTGCCACCCCAGGTGACCAGGAAGCTTTCTTT
TRBV4-2,.,.,TRBJ2-3,CASSQGARVDTQYF,TGTGCCAGCAGCCAAGGGGCCAGGGTTGATACGCAGTATTTT
TRBV4-1,.,.,TRBJ1-1,CASSQPGVTEAFF,TGCGCCAGCAGCCAGCCAGGGGTGACTGAAGCTTTCTTT
TRBV7-3,.,TRBD2,TRBJ2-3,CASSSSGGYTQYF,TGTGCCAGCAGCTCAAGCGGGGGCTATACGCAGTATTTT
TRBV18,.,.,TRBJ1-2,CASFSPRGGRHGYTF,TGTGCCAGCTTTTCCCCCAGGGGCGGCCGACATGGCTACACCTTC
TRBV18,.,.,TRBJ2-7,CASSPPTRDEQYF,TGTGCCAGCTCACCACCGACCCGGGACGAGCAGTACTTC
TRBV20-1,.,.,TRBJ2-3,CSASGTGAQYF,TGCAGTGCTAGCGGGACTGGGGCGCAGTATTTT
TRBV7-2,.,.,TRBJ1-1,CASSPVGRGSATEAFF,TGTGCCAGCAGCCCAGTAGGCAGGGGATCGGCCACTGAAGCTTTCTTT